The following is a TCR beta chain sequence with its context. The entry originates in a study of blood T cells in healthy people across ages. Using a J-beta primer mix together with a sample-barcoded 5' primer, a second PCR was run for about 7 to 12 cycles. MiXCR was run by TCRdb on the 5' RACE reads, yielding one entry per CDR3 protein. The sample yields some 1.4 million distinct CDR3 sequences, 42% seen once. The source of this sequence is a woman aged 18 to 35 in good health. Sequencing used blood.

CDR3 sequence: CSARGLVNSGRSADTQYF. The CDR3 DNA is TGCAGTGCTAGAGGGTTAGTCAATAGCGGGAGGAGCGCAGATACGCAGTATTTT. V gene TRBV20-1 combines with J gene TRBJ2-3; 10 bases fit TRBD2. Trimming cost V 1 base and J 4 bases; bases outside gene matches: 14. CDR3 length: 18 amino acids. Germline V gene sequence: CDR1 DFQATT, CDR2 SNEGSKA (reference sequence).